Presented here are 9 T cell receptor beta chains from one specimen sequenced in a study of identical twins. TCRdb processed the 5' RACE reads anew with MiXCR; each CDR3 protein has one entry. The sample records about 220,000 distinct CDR3 sequences, roughly 10% being singletons. The sequenced sample consisted of memory (CD45RO+) T cells sorted from blood. These receptors all come from a young woman in good health.

V is TRBV20-1 and J is TRBJ1-6; no clear D gene. V dropped 4 bases and J dropped 6 bases, with 13 bases sitting between them. From germline, CDR1 is DFQATT and CDR2 SNEGSKA (reference sequence). The CDR3 is 14 residues long. CDR3: CSAKLGGPNSPLHF. The CDR3 DNA reads TGCAGTGCTAAGTTGGGCGGACCTAATTCACCCCTCCACTTT.

This clonotype was found a few times. The chain carries TRBV20-1 and TRBJ2-7, with 10 bases fitting TRBD1. Per germline, CDR1 DFQATT and CDR2 SNEGSKA (reference sequence). With V trimmed by 3 bases and J by 6 bases, 11 bases remained unmatched. This CDR3 comprises 15 residues. The CDR3 sequence is CSASIGTGARGEQYF. CDR3 nucleotide sequence: TGCAGTGCTAGTATCGGGACAGGGGCTCGGGGCGAGCAGTACTTC.

This clonotype has just a few counts. The V call is TRBV5-6, the J call TRBJ2-5; the D is unclear. The CDR3 totals 13 residues. Trimming left V 4 bases short and J 5 bases short, with 12 bases between. The germline V gene has CDR1 SGHDT and CDR2 YYEEEE. CDR3 protein: CASSLTHGETQYF. The CDR3 DNA reads TGTGCCAGCAGCCTGACACATGGGGAGACCCAGTACTTC.

This clonotype has only a few counts. The chain recombines TRBV4-2 with TRBJ1-1; tentatively, D is TRBD1 (6 bases). Germline CDR1 and CDR2: LGHNA and YNFKEQ. Trimming took 0 bases from V and 1 from J, leaving 9 bases between them. There are 15 residues in the CDR3. The CDR3 DNA is TGTGCCAGCAGCCAAGATGGACAGCCGAACACTGAAGCTTTCTTT. Encoded protein: CASSQDGQPNTEAFF.

This clonotype was observed a few times. The rearrangement joins TRBV28 to TRBJ2-1; D is perhaps TRBD2 (6 bases). The CDR3 spans 13 residues. The V end lost 2 bases, the J end lost 7 bases, and 9 bases lay between the germline ends. Germline V gene sequence: CDR1 MDHEN, CDR2 SYDVKM. The CDR3 loop is CASSLVGRNEQFF. The DNA for the CDR3 is TGTGCCAGCAGTTTAGTGGGGAGGAATGAGCAGTTCTTC.

Ten or more counts support this clonotype. This rearrangement joins TRBV24-1 to TRBJ2-1; D call uncertain. Trimming removed 2 bases from V and 5 bases from J, with 3 bases in between. This CDR3 spans 12 amino acids. In germline, CDR1 is KGHDR, CDR2 SFDVKD. The CDR3 loop is CATSDSHNEQFF. The DNA of the CDR3 is TGTGCCACCAGTGATTCCCACAATGAGCAGTTCTTC.

Only a few counts were recorded for this clonotype. The rearrangement joins TRBV5-1 to TRBJ2-3, with D hard to call. There are 12 residues in the CDR3. The germline CDR1 and CDR2 sequences are SGHRS and YFSETQ. Between the trimmed V and J ends, which lost 3 bases and 6 bases, there was a span of 8 bases. CDR3 nucleotide sequence: TGCGCCAGCAGCTCCCCTGTGGATACGCAGTATTTT. It translates to CASSSPVDTQYF.

This clonotype was counted many times. The chain has TRBV5-1 and TRBJ2-7; no firm D call. The CDR3 length is 13 residues. V was shortened by 7 bases and J by 8 bases, with 19 bases between the two germline ends. Germline V gene sequence: CDR1 SGHRS, CDR2 YFSETQ. CDR3: CASGDRVGVKQYF. CDR3 DNA: TGCGCCAGCGGGGATAGGGTCGGAGTGAAGCAGTACTTC. The variable domain in full, completed from reference TRBV5-1 and TRBJ2-7, reads KAGVTQTPRYLIKTRGQQVTLSCSPISGHRSVSWYQQTPGQGLQFLFEYFSETQRNKGNFPGRFSGRQFSNSRSEMNVSTLELGDSALYLCASGDRVGVKQYFGPGTRLTVT.

The chain uses TRBV2 and TRBJ2-7; 12 positions agree with TRBD1. The CDR3 is 16 amino acids. The germline CDR1 and CDR2 sequences are SNHLY and FYNNEI. V trimming: 7 bases; J trimming: 1 base; junction bases outside the gene matches: 8. In DNA, the CDR3 is TGTGCCAGCAAGGGGGGACAGGGGGCTTTGTCCTACGAGCAGTACTTC. Protein sequence: CASKGGQGALSYEQYF. Full variable domain (outside the CDR3, taken from reference TRBV2 and TRBJ2-7): EPEVTQTPSHQVTQMGQEVILRCVPISNHLYFYWYRQILGQKVEFLVSFYNNEISEKSEIFDDQFSVERPDGSNFTLKIRSTKLEDSAMYFCASKGGQGALSYEQYFGPGTRLTVT.